This TCR beta chain was recorded in a study of blood T cell repertoires in COVID-19. Study background: The study drew acute and convalescent COVID-19 samples from the United States, Italy and Spain. T cells, B-cell-depleted T cells, or PBMCs provided the cDNA or gDNA that served as material.

The CDR3 covers 14 residues. The V and J ends lost 4 bases and 0 bases respectively, with 7 bases between them. Germline CDR1 reads SNHLY; CDR2 reads FYNNEI. In the study's own analysis: Reference gene primer amplification in the assay estimated nucleated cell counts. Libraries were prepared by immunoSEQ multiplex PCR; TCRdb keeps only in-frame clonotypes and omits some of them. V and J calls and clone size are given by that table; D and trimming were obtained from the DNA. This sample has fewer than 55,000 clones, with roughly 87% found just once. This chain links TRBV2 with TRBJ2-1, with TRBD2 as a possible D gene (5 bases). The sequence was obtained from a man aged 45-65 years with active COVID-19. Sequencing was performed on peripheral blood. Here the CDR3 reads CASSGTVSYNEQFF. The CDR3, as DNA: TGTGCCAGCAGTGGGACTGTCTCCTACAATGAGCAGTTCTTC. The entire variable domain, with the rest obtained from reference TRBV2 and TRBJ2-1, is as follows: EPEVTQTPSHQVTQMGQEVILRCVPISNHLYFYWYRQILGQKVEFLVSFYNNEISEKSEIFDDQFSVERPDGSNFTLKIRSTKLEDSAMYFCASSGTVSYNEQFFGPGTRLTVL.